The T cell receptor (beta chain) under discussion was sequenced for a study of T cells after yellow fever vaccination. The study's findings and limits: Abundant bulk-derived clonotypes could contaminate FACS-sorted repertoires. It was a small share of clonotypes that appeared in both CD4 and CD8 compartments. Boosting was followed by the reappearance of most primary-vaccination clones (roughly 95% CD4, more than 70% CD8).

This clonotype was picked up many times. For TCR, cDNA came from 5'RACE template switching, which added a universal primer site and UMIs. TCRdb reprocessed the 5' RACE reads via MiXCR and lists one record per CDR3 protein. This sample has 50,000 or so distinct CDR3 sequences; approximately 6.6% occur once, and the top ten carry roughly 24%. The trim removed 5 bases at V and 3 bases at J, leaving 4 bases unmatched. The CDR3 spans 15 residues. Germline CDR1 and CDR2: SGHTA and FQGNSA. The sample in question was CD8+ T cells not binding an NS4B(214-222) dextramer, sorted from PBMCs, obtained more than 35 days after the first yellow fever vaccination. The sequence derives from a man aged 18 to 29 who received the YFV17D yellow fever vaccine. The chain couples TRBV7-2 to TRBJ2-5; TRBD2 matches at 12 bases. CDR3 in DNA: TGTGCCAGCAGCCCTCGGACTAGCGGGAAAGAGACCCAGTACTTC. Translating it yields CASSPRTSGKETQYF.